These 15 T cell receptor beta chains came from one sample sequenced in a study of shared clonotypes between healthy human individuals. The protocol was immunoSEQ multiplex PCR, while the TCRdb copy is restricted to in-frame clones and leaves out a portion. The sample includes roughly 2 million clones, roughly 96% of them seen just once. Material: naive CD4+ T cells sorted from blood. Subset given: CD45RA+ positively selected. These receptor sequences come from a man between 18 and 29 years old in good health.

The rearrangement uses TRBV7-2 and TRBJ1-2; 7 nucleotides match TRBD1. The CDR3 has 13 amino acids. V shed 3 bases and J 7 bases; nucleotides not matched to a gene: 5. CDR1 is SGHTA and CDR2 is FQGNSA in the germline V gene. The CDR3 bases are TGTGCCAGCAGCTTCACGACAGGGTCTGGCTACACCTTC. As protein: CASSFTTGSGYTF.

This chain links TRBV28 with TRBJ2-7; no clear D. CDR3 length: 16 residues. The ends were cut back, 7 bases at V and 3 bases at J, with 22 bases in the middle. The germline V gene encodes CDR1 MDHEN and CDR2 SYDVKM. DNA for the CDR3: TGTGCCAGCACCAAAGGTGGAGTAGCCGTTGGCTACGAGCAGTACTTC. Translation: CASTKGGVAVGYEQYF.

This chain joins TRBV29-1 and TRBJ1-2, with 9 bases identical to TRBD1. Germline lookup yields CDR1 SQVTM and CDR2 ANQGSEA. Trimming cost V 0 bases and J 7 bases; bases outside gene matches: 15. The CDR3 has 17 residues. CDR3: CSVEDLGDRVKVGGYTF. The CDR3 nucleotides are TGCAGCGTTGAAGATCTTGGGGACAGGGTAAAAGTTGGTGGCTACACCTTC.

The rearrangement links TRBV19 to TRBJ1-3; D possibly corresponds to TRBD1 (5 bases). V was shortened by 4 bases and J by 2 bases, with 15 bases between the two germline ends. Germline lookup yields CDR1 LNHDA and CDR2 SQIVND (reference sequence). The CDR3 totals 16 residues. Here the CDR3 DNA reads TGTGCCAGTAGTAAGCAGAGACAGAACACTGGAAACACCATATATTTT. Amino acids: CASSKQRQNTGNTIYF.

On this clone: Different DNA sequences within this sample yield the same CDR3. The CDR3 DNA follows: TGTGCCATCAGTGAACTAGGCAACACTGAAGCTTTCTTT. Residues: CAISELGNTEAFF. The chain is built from TRBV10-3 and TRBJ1-1; D gene uncertain. Trimming cost V 3 bases and J 2 bases, with 7 bases left between them. In germline, CDR1 is ENHRY, CDR2 SYGVKD. This CDR3 contains 13 residues.

The V call is TRBV6-6, the J call TRBJ2-1; no clear D. V gave up 8 bases and J gave up 3 bases, with 11 bases separating them. This CDR3 has 13 amino acids. Looked up from germline, CDR1 is MNHNY and CDR2 is SVGAGI (reference sequence). The chain's CDR3 is CASVESSYNEQFF. The CDR3 DNA follows: TGTGCCAGCGTGGAGTCCAGCTACAATGAGCAGTTCTTC.

In DNA, the CDR3 is TGTGCCAGCATCAGCCAAAAGACAGGGGATAATCAGCCCCAGCATTTT. This translates into CASISQKTGDNQPQHF. The chain joins TRBV25-1 to TRBJ1-5, with 8 bases aligning to TRBD1. Looked up from germline, CDR1 is MGHDK and CDR2 is SYGVNS. V trimming: 7 bases; J trimming: 4 bases; junction bases outside the gene matches: 12. This CDR3 is built from 16 residues. Using reference TRBV25-1 and TRBJ1-5 for the parts outside the CDR3, the full variable domain is EADIYQTPRYLVIGTGKKITLECSQTMGHDKMYWYQQDPGMELHLIHYSYGVNSTEKGDLSSESTVSRIRTEHFPLTLESARPSHTSQYLCASISQKTGDNQPQHFGDGTRLSIL.

Details on this clone: Other DNA sequences from this sample encode an identical CDR3 as well. This chain links TRBV18 with TRBJ1-1; the D gene is possibly TRBD1 (5 bases). This CDR3 has 14 amino acids. In germline, CDR1 is KGHSH, CDR2 LQKENI. Trimming removed 3 bases from V and 4 bases from J, with 12 bases in between. The CDR3 loop is CASSPGTGSTEAFF. CDR3 bases: TGTGCCAGCTCACCCGGGACCGGAAGCACTGAAGCTTTCTTT.

The gene calls are TRBV30 and TRBJ1-3, with unresolved D. Deletions cut 3 bases from V and 4 bases from J, with 10 bases between. This CDR3 spans 13 amino acids. Per the germline V gene, CDR1 is GTSNPN and CDR2 is SVGIG (reference sequence). In nucleotides, the CDR3 is TGTGCCTGGAGGTGGAGTACGGGAAACACCATATATTTT. It codes for CAWRWSTGNTIYF.

The chain joins TRBV5-1 to TRBJ2-1, with TRBD2 matching over 9 bases. J was trimmed by 0 bases and V by 4 bases; bases with no gene match: 5. The germline V gene has CDR1 SGHRS and CDR2 YFSETQ. This CDR3 contains 16 residues. The CDR3 region has the DNA TGCGCCAGCAGCCCCCTAGCGGGGAGCTCCTACAATGAGCAGTTCTTC. Translated, it gives CASSPLAGSSYNEQFF.

The rearrangement joins TRBV30 to TRBJ1-3; D gene uncertain. Trimming took off 5 bases at V and 4 bases at J, with 15 bases between the two ends. Germline CDR1 GTSNPN, CDR2 SVGIG (reference sequence). The CDR3 is 14 amino acids. The CDR3 DNA sequence: TGTGCCTGGTCCCCCTCTCGGATAGGAAACACCATATATTTT. It specifies CAWSPSRIGNTIYF.

The chain combines TRBV7-9 with TRBJ2-7, with TRBD1 matching over 9 bases. After removal of 5 bases from V and 3 bases from J, the junction contained 8 bases not matched to a gene. The CDR3 length is 15 residues. From germline, CDR1 is SEHNR and CDR2 FQNEAQ (reference sequence). The chain's CDR3 is CASSARQGEGYEQYF. In DNA, the CDR3 is TGTGCCAGCAGCGCGCGACAGGGGGAGGGCTACGAGCAGTACTTC.

This chain connects TRBV9 to TRBJ2-7; 7 bases line up with TRBD1. This CDR3 comprises 14 residues. Germline V CDR1 and CDR2: SGDLS, YYNGEE. J was trimmed by 7 bases and V by 2 bases; bases with no gene match: 9. CDR3 nucleotide sequence: TGTGCCAGCAGCGTCGGGACAGCTCTAGGAGAGCAGTACTTC. The encoded protein is CASSVGTALGEQYF. The full variable domain, with the rest looked up from reference TRBV9 and TRBJ2-7, is DSGVTQTPKHLITATGQRVTLRCSPRSGDLSVYWYQQSLDQGLQFLIQYYNGEERAKGNILERFSAQQFPDLHSELNLSSLELGDSALYFCASSVGTALGEQYFGPGTRLTVT.

The V gene is TRBV2, the J gene TRBJ1-5, with TRBD1 as a possible D gene (5 bases). The CDR3 has 15 residues. Trimming left V 4 bases short and J 0 bases short, with 10 bases between. CDR1 is SNHLY and CDR2 is FYNNEI in the germline V gene. CDR3 nucleotide sequence: TGTGCCAGCAGTGGTGACAGCAATAGCAATCAGCCCCAGCATTTT. This sequence encodes CASSGDSNSNQPQHF.

This chain joins TRBV7-2 and TRBJ1-6; TRBD1 is a possible D gene (5 bases). Between the trimmed V and J ends, which lost 5 bases and 1 base, there was a span of 12 bases. Germline CDR1 is SGHTA and CDR2 is FQGNSA. The CDR3 runs to 16 residues. The chain's CDR3 is CASSLGVRSYNSPLHF. In nucleotides, the CDR3 is TGTGCCAGCAGCCTGGGGGTTCGGTCCTATAATTCACCCCTCCACTTT.